This T cell receptor beta chain was sequenced for a study of regulatory T cells in long-lasting Graves disease. Time point noted: newly diagnosed GD, antithyroid drugs for less than 3 months. With RNA extracted from PBMCs as input, the TCR library was made. This clonotype showed up many times. Sequencing libraries for TCR beta were prepared with iRepertoire HTBI primers and Arm-PCR of CDR3 regions. TCRdb reprocessed the multiplex PCR reads via MiXCR and lists one record per CDR3 protein. The sample includes 450,000 to 700,000 distinct CDR3 sequences, roughly 13% of them seen just once. CDR1 SQVTM and CDR2 ANQGSEA come from the germline V gene. Trimming took 3 bases from V and 3 from J; bases not matched to a gene: 4. The CDR3 has 13 residues. The data also belong to a second study, concerning T cells in Graves' hyperthyroidism and ophthalmopathy. From that study: In blood, most of the thyroid clonotypes expanded above 0.001 were also present.

Sequencing was performed on peripheral blood mononuclear cells (PBMCs), taken at new diagnosis, from a patient treated with antithyroid drugs. The receptor was derived from a young man with Graves disease. The rearrangement links TRBV29-1 to TRBJ1-2; TRBD1 agrees at 7 bases. CDR3 nucleotide sequence: TGCAGCGTTGAGAGACAGGGCCACTATGGCTACACCTTC. Protein product: CSVERQGHYGYTF. Looking up the rest from reference TRBV29-1 and TRBJ1-2 gives the full variable domain: SAVISQKPSRDICQRGTSLTIQCQVDSQVTMMFWYRQQPGQSLTLIATANQGSEATYESGFVIDKFPISRPNLTFSTLTVSNMSPEDSSIYLCSVERQGHYGYTFGSGTRLTVV.